This entry lists 12 T cell receptor beta chains sequenced from one sample in a study of blood T cell repertoires in COVID-19. TCRdb's table, derived via immunoSEQ multiplex PCR, lists solely in-frame clones and lacks some. This sample has 200,000 to 250,000 clones, with 75% to 90% found just once. The specimen was peripheral blood. Receptors were obtained from a man aged 60 to 69 who had recovered from COVID-19.

V is TRBV5-1 and J is TRBJ2-5; 11 bases are shared with TRBD2. V was clipped by 4 bases and J by 0 bases; unmatched bases: 5. This CDR3 is 16 amino acids long. The germline gives CDR1 SGHRS, CDR2 YFSETQ. CDR3 in amino acids: CASSHGTSGNQETQYF. The CDR3 bases are TGCGCCAGCAGCCATGGGACTAGCGGTAACCAAGAGACCCAGTACTTC.

The gene calls are TRBV6-2 or TRBV6-3 and TRBJ2-2; TRBD2 matches at 7 bases. J lost 5 bases, V lost 2 bases, and 14 bases had no gene match. The CDR3 covers 18 residues. Germline CDR1 is MNHEY and CDR2 is SVGEGT. The CDR3 DNA reads as TGTGCCAGCAGTTACGGAGGAGGGAGCGGGAAGTCGACCGGGGAGCTGTTTTTT. This sequence encodes CASSYGGGSGKSTGELFF.

The chain uses TRBV9 and TRBJ2-1; TRBD1 matches at 8 bases. Germline V gene lookup returns CDR1 SGDLS and CDR2 YYNGEE. The CDR3 totals 15 residues. V shed 2 bases, J shed 2 bases, and the junction held 3 bases outside the gene matches. The CDR3 DNA follows: TGTGCCAGCAGCGTCGGACAGGGTCCCTACAATGAGCAGTTCTTC. Encoded protein: CASSVGQGPYNEQFF. Full variable domain (missing parts from reference TRBV9 and TRBJ2-1): DSGVTQTPKHLITATGQRVTLRCSPRSGDLSVYWYQQSLDQGLQFLIQYYNGEERAKGNILERFSAQQFPDLHSELNLSSLELGDSALYFCASSVGQGPYNEQFFGPGTRLTVL.

This clone is a singleton in its sample. The chain couples TRBV9 to TRBJ2-1, with D uncertain. The CDR3 spans 16 residues. V lost 3 bases and J lost 1, with 14 bases in between. The germline CDR1 and CDR2 sequences are SGDLS and YYNGEE. CDR3 region: CASSAILGSSYNEQFF. CDR3 nucleotides: TGTGCCAGCAGCGCTATTCTAGGAAGTTCCTACAATGAGCAGTTCTTC.

The chain combines TRBV29-1 with TRBJ2-1; D is unclear. Germline V CDR1 and CDR2: SQVTM, ANQGSEA. The CDR3 is made up of 12 amino acids. The V and J ends lost 6 bases and 2 bases respectively, with 8 bases between them. The DNA for the CDR3 is TGCAGCGTCACACAGACCTACAATGAGCAGTTCTTC. Translating gives CSVTQTYNEQFF.

For this clone: Other DNA sequences in this sample translate to the same CDR3. The rearrangement uses TRBV5-6 and TRBJ2-3, with D tentatively TRBD2 (6 bases). Trimming stripped 4 bases from V and 6 bases from J, with 15 bases between. The CDR3 is 14 amino acids. Germline CDR1 reads SGHDT; CDR2 reads YYEEEE. The CDR3: CASSLPSGADTQYF. The CDR3 DNA is TGTGCCAGCAGCCTCCCCTCGGGAGCGGATACGCAGTATTTT.

This chain links TRBV15 with TRBJ1-1; a possible D gene is TRBD1 (6 bases). Trimming removed 2 bases from V and 7 bases from J, with 14 bases in between. The CDR3 spans 14 residues. Looked up from germline, CDR1 is LNHNV and CDR2 is YYDKDF (reference sequence). Here the CDR3 DNA reads TGTGCCACCAGCAGACAGGGGCGAACCTTTGAAGCTTTCTTT. The encoded protein is CATSRQGRTFEAFF.

The rearrangement links TRBV11-2 to TRBJ2-7; D may be TRBD2 (6 bases). The germline V gene has CDR1 SGHAT and CDR2 FQNNGV. Trimming stripped 0 bases from V and 3 bases from J, with 15 bases between. The CDR3 loop spans 16 amino acids. The CDR3 nucleotides are TGTGCCAGCAGCTTAGATGTACAGCCGGGGGTCTACGAGCAGTACTTC. Translation: CASSLDVQPGVYEQYF.

The chain employs TRBV30 and TRBJ2-3; the match to TRBD1 covers 7 bases. After removal of 6 bases from V and 2 bases from J, the junction contained 11 bases not matched to a gene. The CDR3 consists of 15 residues. Per the germline V gene, CDR1 is GTSNPN and CDR2 is SVGIG (reference sequence). CDR3 loop: CACHDRDGNTDTQYF. CDR3 nucleotide sequence: TGTGCCTGCCATGACAGGGATGGGAACACAGATACGCAGTATTTT.

The chain couples TRBV7-2 to TRBJ1-1, with TRBD1 matching over 9 bases. This CDR3 has 15 amino acids. Per germline, CDR1 SGHTA and CDR2 FQGNSA. Trimming cost V 5 bases and J 4 bases; bases outside gene matches: 8. CDR3 protein: CASSPQGQGPTEAFF. CDR3 nucleotide sequence: TGTGCCAGCAGCCCACAGGGACAGGGCCCCACTGAAGCTTTCTTT. The variable domain in full, completed from reference TRBV7-2 and TRBJ1-1, reads GAGVSQSPSNKVTEKGKDVELRCDPISGHTALYWYRQSLGQGLEFLIYFQGNSAPDKSGLPSDRFSAERTGGSVSTLTIQRTQQEDSAVYLCASSPQGQGPTEAFFGQGTRLTVV.

This rearrangement joins TRBV2 to TRBJ2-2, with TRBD2 identical over 8 bases. CDR3 size: 14 residues. CDR1 is SNHLY, CDR2 FYNNEI, per germline. With 7 bases clipped from V and 7 bases from J, the junction kept 8 bases outside the gene matches. Written as DNA, the CDR3 is TGTGCCAGCACCCGGACTAGCTCGGACGGGGAGCTGTTTTTT. Translated: CASTRTSSDGELFF.

The chain carries TRBV7-2 and TRBJ1-5; D might be TRBD1 (6 bases). The CDR3 contains 15 residues. Trimming shortened V by 6 bases and J by 1 base, and 13 bases separated the two germline ends. The V gene's germline CDR1 is SGHTA and CDR2 FQGNSA. CDR3 nucleotide sequence: TGTGCCAGCAGGCCGGACAGAGGCAGCAATCAGCCCCAGCATTTT. Protein product: CASRPDRGSNQPQHF.